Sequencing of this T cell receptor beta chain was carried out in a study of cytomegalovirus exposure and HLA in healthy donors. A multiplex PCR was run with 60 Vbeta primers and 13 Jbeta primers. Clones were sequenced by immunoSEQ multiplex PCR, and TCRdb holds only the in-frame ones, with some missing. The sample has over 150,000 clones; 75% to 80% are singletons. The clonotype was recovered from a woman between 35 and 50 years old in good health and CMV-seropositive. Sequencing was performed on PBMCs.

The CDR3 DNA reads TGTGCCAGCAGCTGGTCGAGCGGGAGCAGGAATGAGCAGTTCTTC. Amino acids: CASSWSSGSRNEQFF. V gene TRBV11-3 combines with J gene TRBJ2-1; the match to TRBD2 covers 8 bases. V lost 4 bases and J lost 7; bases outside the gene matches: 9. The CDR3 covers 15 residues. Germline-derived CDR1 and CDR2 are SGHNT and YENEEA.